The source of this T cell receptor (beta chain) is a study of T cell repertoires in cytomegalovirus infection. Background on the study: Epitope selection comprised recently identified HLA-C-restricted CMV epitopes and well-studied HLA-B-restricted CMV epitopes. CMV infection plus the matching HLA type was flagged by public TCR beta signatures. Findings of the study overall: It was HLA-C-restricted CMV-specific TCR beta clonotypes that dominated the response ex vivo.

The CDR3 is 12 amino acids. The trim removed 6 bases at V and 7 bases at J, leaving 5 bases unmatched. In germline, CDR1 is MNHNY, CDR2 SVGAGI (reference sequence). Using its own MiXCR run on the reads, TCRdb lists one record per CDR3 protein. In the table there are 750,000 to 950,000 distinct CDR3 sequences, under 35% of which are singletons. As concerns this clonotype: Its antigen is currently unknown.

The chain carries TRBV6-6 and TRBJ1-1, with TRBD1 matching over 7 bases. Sequencing used cultured CD8+ T cells from PBMCs, obtained from culture after CMV antigen stimulation. The receptor was derived from a human donor in good health (CMV status not recorded). Some clones in this sample may be carry-over from other donors' samples. In DNA, the CDR3 is TGTGCCAGCAGCATCGGACAGGATGAAGCTTTCTTT. Its protein product is CASSIGQDEAFF.